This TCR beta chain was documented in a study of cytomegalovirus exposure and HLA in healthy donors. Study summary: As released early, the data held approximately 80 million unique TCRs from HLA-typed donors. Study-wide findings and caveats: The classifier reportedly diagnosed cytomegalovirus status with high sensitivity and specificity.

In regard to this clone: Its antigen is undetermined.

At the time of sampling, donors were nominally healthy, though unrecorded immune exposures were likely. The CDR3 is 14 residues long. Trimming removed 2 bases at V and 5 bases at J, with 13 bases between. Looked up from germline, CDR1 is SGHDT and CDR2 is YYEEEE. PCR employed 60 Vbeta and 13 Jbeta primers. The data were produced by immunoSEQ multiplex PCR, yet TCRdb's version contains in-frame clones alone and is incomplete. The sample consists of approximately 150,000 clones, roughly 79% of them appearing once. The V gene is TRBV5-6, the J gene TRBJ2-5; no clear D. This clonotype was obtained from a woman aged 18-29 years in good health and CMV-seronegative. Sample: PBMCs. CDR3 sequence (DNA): TGTGCCAGCAGCTTCTCCCCCCCCGGGGAGACCCAGTACTTC. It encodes CASSFSPPGETQYF.